This TCR beta chain came from a study of blood T cell repertoires in COVID-19. Study at large: COVID-19 samples collected from the United States, Italy and Spain covered acute and convalescent phases. PBMCs, B-cell-depleted T cells, or T cells were the source of the cDNA or gDNA that made up the material.

Germline V gene sequence: CDR1 MNHEY, CDR2 SVGAGI. V dropped 7 bases and J dropped 0; count of bases not matched to a gene: 5. CDR3 size: 15 residues. As originally analysed: Cell counts per sample came from amplifying reference gene primers. TCRdb's table, derived via immunoSEQ multiplex PCR, lists solely in-frame clones and lacks some. V and J calls and clone size are given by that table; D and trimming were obtained from the DNA. The table shows a few hundred thousand clones, with approximately 88% occurring only once. Material for sequencing was peripheral blood. The origin of this receptor is a man in his late teens or twenties with active or convalescent COVID-19. V usage is TRBV6-5 and J usage is TRBJ2-7, with TRBD2 matching 11 bases. The CDR3, as DNA: TGTGCCAGCAACATAGCGGGGGGGCTCTCCTACGAGCAGTACTTC. Translating it yields CASNIAGGLSYEQYF.